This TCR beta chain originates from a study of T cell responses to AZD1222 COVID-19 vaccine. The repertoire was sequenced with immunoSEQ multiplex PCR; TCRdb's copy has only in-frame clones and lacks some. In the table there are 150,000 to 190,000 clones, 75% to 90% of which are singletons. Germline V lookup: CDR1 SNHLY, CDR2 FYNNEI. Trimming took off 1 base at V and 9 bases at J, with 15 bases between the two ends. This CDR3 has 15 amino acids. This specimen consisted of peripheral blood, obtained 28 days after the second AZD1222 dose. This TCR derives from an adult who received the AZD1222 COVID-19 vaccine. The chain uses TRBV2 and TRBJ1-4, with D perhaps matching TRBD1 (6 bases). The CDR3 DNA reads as TGTGCCAGCAGTGAAGGTCAGGGGAACGGTAAAAAACTGTTTTTT. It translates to CASSEGQGNGKKLFF.